The 21 T cell receptor beta chains reported below all come from one sample, sequenced in a study of blood T cell repertoires in COVID-19. Data came from immunoSEQ multiplex PCR; TCRdb stores just in-frame clones and leaves some out. The data show about 240,000 clones, with roughly 80% seen just once and 3.4% held by the top ten. Sequencing input: peripheral blood. The receptors come from a woman younger than 35 with acute or convalescent COVID-19.

V is TRBV14 and J is TRBJ2-7, with D unresolved. This CDR3 has 17 amino acids. CDR1 and CDR2 from the germline V gene are SGHDN and FVKESK. V lost 3 bases to trimming and J lost 6 bases, with 24 bases between them. The CDR3 protein is CASSHTFIVQAGPEQYF. CDR3 nucleotides: TGTGCCAGCAGCCACACTTTCATTGTCCAGGCCGGCCCCGAGCAGTACTTC.

The chain recombines TRBV19 with TRBJ2-3; TRBD2 matches at 14 bases. Trimming removed 3 bases from V and 4 bases from J; junction bases left unmatched: 6. This CDR3 has 17 amino acids. Germline V gives CDR1 LNHDA, CDR2 SQIVND (reference sequence). CDR3 DNA sequence: TGTGCCAGTAGTATGGGGTGGGGACTAGCGGGGGCAGATACGCAGTATTTT. It codes for CASSMGWGLAGADTQYF. Supplemented by reference TRBV19 and TRBJ2-3, the full variable domain reads DGGITQSPKYLFRKEGQNVTLSCEQNLNHDAMYWYRQDPGQGLRLIYYSQIVNDFQKGDIAEGYSVSREKKESFPLTVTSAQKNPTAFYLCASSMGWGLAGADTQYFGPGTRLTVL.

Regarding this clone: The sample holds other DNA sequences that translate to the same CDR3. The chain has TRBV11-3 and TRBJ2-1; a weak D match, TRBD2 (5 bases). Deletions cut 0 bases from V and 0 bases from J, with 15 bases between. Germline CDR1 is SGHNT and CDR2 is YENEEA. The CDR3 length is 18 residues. For the CDR3, the DNA is TGTGCCAGCAGCTTAGATCAAGGCGGGTCAAGCTCCTACAATGAGCAGTTCTTC. Translation: CASSLDQGGSSSYNEQFF.

This sequence joins TRBV6-6 and TRBJ1-6, with D uncertain. Germline V gene lookup returns CDR1 MNHNY and CDR2 SVGAGI (reference sequence). The CDR3 extends over 15 amino acids. V lost 4 bases, J lost 10 bases, and 17 bases lay in between. In DNA form, the CDR3 reads TGTGCCAGCAGTTCCGCCGGAGGGTTCGAATCACCCCTCCACTTT. Protein sequence: CASSSAGGFESPLHF.

The chain links TRBV18 to TRBJ1-1; 7 bases line up with TRBD1. The CDR3 totals 16 residues. CDR1 is KGHSH and CDR2 is LQKENI in the germline V gene. After removal of 5 bases from V and 0 bases from J, the junction contained 9 bases not matched to a gene. The CDR3: CASSTSGQRLNTEAFF. CDR3 nucleotide sequence: TGTGCCAGCTCAACATCGGGACAGCGCCTGAACACTGAAGCTTTCTTT.

The chain links TRBV7-2 to TRBJ2-6; perhaps TRBD1 as D (6 bases). The germline gives CDR1 SGHTA, CDR2 FQGNSA. With 6 bases removed from V and 0 bases from J, the gap between germline ends came to 15 bases. There are 17 residues in the CDR3. The CDR3 DNA reads TGTGCCAGCAGATTGGGACATCGGCGCTCTGGGGCCAACGTCCTGACTTTC. Its translation is CASRLGHRRSGANVLTF.

This chain connects TRBV11-2 to TRBJ2-2; D possibly corresponds to TRBD1 (6 bases). Germline V gene sequence: CDR1 SGHAT, CDR2 FQNNGV. The CDR3 runs to 15 residues. The V gene lost 7 bases and the J gene lost 0 bases, with 12 bases spanning the gap. This chain's CDR3 is CASIFTGSNTGELFF. The CDR3 DNA sequence: TGTGCCAGCATCTTCACAGGGTCGAACACCGGGGAGCTGTTTTTT.

The gene calls are TRBV4-3 and TRBJ2-1; 12 nucleotides match TRBD1. Unmatched junction bases numbered 5, after V lost 4 bases and J lost 4 bases. There are 16 residues in the CDR3. Germline CDR1 is LGHNA and CDR2 is YSLEER. The CDR3 DNA is TGCGCCAGCAGCCGGGACAGGGGGCGAAGTTACAATGAGCAGTTCTTC. It codes for CASSRDRGRSYNEQFF.

The chain employs TRBV11-2 and TRBJ2-1; the match to TRBD2 covers 8 bases. The J segment lost 6 bases and the V segment lost 5 bases, leaving 12 bases of the junction unmatched. CDR1 and CDR2 (germline): SGHAT, FQNNGV. The CDR3 spans 16 residues. The CDR3 DNA reads TGTGCCAGCAGCCTTACCGGGACTAGTGCCCCCAATGAGCAGTTCTTC. Its protein product is CASSLTGTSAPNEQFF.

This clone occurred a few times. The rearrangement links TRBV2 to TRBJ2-7; D is possibly TRBD1 (5 bases). The CDR3 consists of 14 residues. V was shortened by 2 bases and J by 0 bases, with 8 bases between the two germline ends. Germline V CDR1 and CDR2: SNHLY, FYNNEI. The CDR3 sequence: CASSEQGSSYEQYF. CDR3 coding DNA: TGTGCCAGCAGTGAACAGGGCAGCTCCTACGAGCAGTACTTC.

The V and J genes are TRBV5-1 and TRBJ1-4; a possible D gene is TRBD1 (6 bases). Trimming pared 5 bases from V and 4 bases from J, leaving 9 bases between. The CDR3 extends over 13 amino acids. Looked up from germline, CDR1 is SGHRS and CDR2 is YFSETQ. The DNA for the CDR3 is TGCGCCAGCAGGGACAGCGGTAATGAAAAACTGTTTTTT. Translating it yields CASRDSGNEKLFF.

The chain employs TRBV30 and TRBJ2-7; 8 bases line up with TRBD2. J lost 0 bases, V lost 0 bases, and 7 bases had no gene match. This CDR3 has 16 amino acids. Germline V gene data show CDR1 as GTSNPN and CDR2 as SVGIG (reference sequence). CDR3 loop: CAWSVGLAGLSYEQYF. DNA of the CDR3: TGTGCCTGGAGTGTAGGCCTAGCGGGCCTCTCCTACGAGCAGTACTTC.

This chain joins TRBV2 and TRBJ2-2; 7 nucleotides align to TRBD1. Germline values: CDR1 SNHLY, CDR2 FYNNEI. CDR3 length: 14 amino acids. V lost 7 bases and J lost 1; bases outside the gene matches: 3. The CDR3 DNA is TGTGCCAGCATACAGGGGCGGAACACCGGGGAGCTGTTTTTT. Translation gives CASIQGRNTGELFF. The entire variable domain, with the rest obtained from reference TRBV2 and TRBJ2-2, is as follows: EPEVTQTPSHQVTQMGQEVILRCVPISNHLYFYWYRQILGQKVEFLVSFYNNEISEKSEIFDDQFSVERPDGSNFTLKIRSTKLEDSAMYFCASIQGRNTGELFFGEGSRLTVL.

V usage is TRBV19 and J usage is TRBJ1-4; D uncertain. V was clipped by 3 bases and J by 4 bases, with 9 bases between them. CDR1 is LNHDA and CDR2 is SQIVND in the germline V gene (reference sequence). There are 14 residues in the CDR3. The CDR3 nucleotides are TGTGCCAGTAGTATGACTGTACTTAATGAAAAACTGTTTTTT. Its protein product is CASSMTVLNEKLFF.

The gene calls are TRBV7-2 and TRBJ1-2; D not resolved. The V end was cut by 1 base, the J end by 0 bases, with 6 bases between. Germline CDR1 reads SGHTA; CDR2 reads FQGNSA. This CDR3 spans 14 amino acids. CDR3 region: CASSLGPANYGYTF. CDR3 sequence (DNA): TGTGCCAGCAGCTTAGGGCCAGCTAACTATGGCTACACCTTC.

V usage is TRBV18 and J usage is TRBJ1-1; tentative D call: TRBD1 (6 bases). This CDR3 has 15 residues. Germline V gene data show CDR1 as KGHSH and CDR2 as LQKENI. Trimming cost V 2 bases and J 1 base, with 11 bases left between them. CDR3 sequence reads: CASSPEGGKNTEAFF. The CDR3 nucleotides are TGTGCCAGCTCACCAGAGGGGGGGAAGAACACTGAAGCTTTCTTT.

The CDR3 bases are TGTGCCAGCTCACCCACTTATAGCAATCAGCCCCAGCATTTT. Translated, it gives CASSPTYSNQPQHF. The J gene is TRBJ1-5, the V gene TRBV18; no definite D call. Deletions cut 3 bases from V and 0 bases from J, with 6 bases between. The germline V gene has CDR1 KGHSH and CDR2 LQKENI. The length of the CDR3 is 14 residues.

CDR3 residues: CASSNRDIPSVETQYF. The CDR3, as DNA: TGTGCCAGCAGTAACAGGGACATCCCCTCGGTCGAGACCCAGTACTTC. The chain is built from TRBV27 and TRBJ2-5; D is possibly TRBD1 (6 bases). Germline values: CDR1 MNHEY, CDR2 SMNVEV (reference sequence). Trimming cost V 5 bases and J 5 bases, with 21 bases left between them. The CDR3 covers 16 residues.

V is TRBV5-6 and J is TRBJ2-5, with 9 bases identical to TRBD1. CDR1 is SGHDT, CDR2 YYEEEE, per germline. With 4 bases clipped from V and 5 bases from J, the junction kept 9 bases outside the gene matches. This CDR3 spans 15 amino acids. Here the CDR3 reads CASSEATGGGETQYF. Written as DNA, the CDR3 is TGTGCCAGCAGCGAGGCTACAGGGGGCGGCGAGACCCAGTACTTC.

CDR3 loop: CASSLNHLSTDTQYF. DNA for the CDR3: TGTGCCAGCAGTTTAAACCACCTAAGCACAGATACGCAGTATTTT. The chain is built from TRBV27 and TRBJ2-3, with D unclear. V lost 2 bases, J lost 0 bases, and 9 bases lay in between. This CDR3 comprises 15 residues. CDR1 is MNHEY, CDR2 SMNVEV, per germline (reference sequence).

This clone was seen only once. This chain uses TRBV4-1 with TRBJ2-3; 8 bases are shared with TRBD1. With V trimmed by 0 bases and J by 3 bases, 5 bases remained unmatched. The CDR3 covers 16 residues. Germline CDR1 MGHRA, CDR2 YSYEKL. The CDR3 nucleotides are TGCGCCAGCAGCCAAGAGGGGACAGGTCGGACAGATACGCAGTATTTT. This sequence encodes CASSQEGTGRTDTQYF.